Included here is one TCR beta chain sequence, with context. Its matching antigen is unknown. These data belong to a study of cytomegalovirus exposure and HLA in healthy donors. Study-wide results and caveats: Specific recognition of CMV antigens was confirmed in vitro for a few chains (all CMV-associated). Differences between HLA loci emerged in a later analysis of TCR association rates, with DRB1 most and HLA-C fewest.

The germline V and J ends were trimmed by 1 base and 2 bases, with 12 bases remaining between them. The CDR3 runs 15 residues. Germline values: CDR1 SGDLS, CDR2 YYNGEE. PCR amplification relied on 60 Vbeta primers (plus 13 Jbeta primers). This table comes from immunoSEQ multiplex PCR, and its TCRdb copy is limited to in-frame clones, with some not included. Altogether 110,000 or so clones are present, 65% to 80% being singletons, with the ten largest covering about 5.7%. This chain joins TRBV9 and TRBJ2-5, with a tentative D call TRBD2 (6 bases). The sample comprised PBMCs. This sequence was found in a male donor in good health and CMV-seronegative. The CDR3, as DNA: TGTGCCAGCAGCGTAAGAATGGGGGGACAAGAGACCCAGTACTTC. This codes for CASSVRMGGQETQYF.